This TCR beta chain was observed in a study of blood T cell repertoires in COVID-19. Study-wide background: Spain, Italy and the United States supplied samples that represented acute and convalescent COVID-19. The cDNA or gDNA used as material had been derived from T cells, B-cell-depleted T cells, or PBMCs.

As originally analysed: Amplification with reference gene primers provided the estimates of nucleated cell counts. TCRdb's table, derived via immunoSEQ multiplex PCR, lists solely in-frame clones and lacks some. That table furnishes V, J and clone size, whereas the DNA furnished D and trimming. This table has about 260,000 clones, roughly 80% appearing once. The source is a woman aged 50 to 60 who had recovered from COVID-19. Sequences were obtained from peripheral blood.

This CDR3 reads CASKSDPGGSDTQYF. In DNA form, the CDR3 reads TGCGCCAGCAAGTCGGACCCGGGGGGGTCAGATACGCAGTATTTT. This chain joins TRBV10-2 and TRBJ2-3; 8 nucleotides align to TRBD2. The germline CDR1 and CDR2 sequences are WSHSY and SAAADI. Trimming took 7 bases from V and 4 from J; bases not matched to a gene: 10. The CDR3 is 15 amino acids.